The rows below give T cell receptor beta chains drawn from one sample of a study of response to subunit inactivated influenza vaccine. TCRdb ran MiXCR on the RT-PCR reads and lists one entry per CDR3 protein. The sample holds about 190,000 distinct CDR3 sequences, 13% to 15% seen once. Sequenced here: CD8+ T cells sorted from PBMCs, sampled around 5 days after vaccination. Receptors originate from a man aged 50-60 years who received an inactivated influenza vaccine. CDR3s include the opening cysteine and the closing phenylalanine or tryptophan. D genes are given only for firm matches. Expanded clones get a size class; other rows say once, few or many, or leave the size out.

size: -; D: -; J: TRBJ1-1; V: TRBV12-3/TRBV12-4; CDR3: CASTQGLEAFF; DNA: TGTGCCAGCACCCAGGGCCTTGAAGCTTTCTTT
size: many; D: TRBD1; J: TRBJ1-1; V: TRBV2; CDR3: CASSDEGANTEAFF; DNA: TGTGCCAGCAGTGACGAGGGGGCAAACACTGAAGCTTTCTTT
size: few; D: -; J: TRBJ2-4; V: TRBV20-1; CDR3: CSAITSGELNQKRWWEKNIQYF; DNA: TGCAGTGCTATTACCTCAGGGGAACTAAACCAAAAACGGTGGTGGGAAAAAAACATTCAGTACTTC
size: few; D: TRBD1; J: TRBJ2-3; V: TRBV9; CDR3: CASSEQGLTSTDTQYF; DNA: TGTGCCAGCAGCGAACAGGGGTTAACTAGCACAGATACGCAGTATTTT
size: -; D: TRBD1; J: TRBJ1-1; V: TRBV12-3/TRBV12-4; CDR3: CASSSRTGTGSEAFF; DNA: TGTGCCAGCAGTTCGCGTACCGGGACAGGGTCAGAAGCTTTCTTT
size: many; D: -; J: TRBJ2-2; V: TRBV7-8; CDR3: CASSSVGGTGELFF; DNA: TGTGCCAGCAGCTCCGTGGGGGGCACCGGGGAGCTGTTTTTT
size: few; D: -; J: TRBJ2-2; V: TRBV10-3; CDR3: CAISERAVTNTGELFF; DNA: TGTGCCATCAGTGAGAGGGCAGTTACTAACACCGGGGAGCTGTTTTTT
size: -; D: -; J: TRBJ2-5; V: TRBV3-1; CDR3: CASSQEGGAPLETQYF; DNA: TGTGCCAGCAGCCAAGAGGGGGGGGCCCCATTAGAGACCCAGTACTTC
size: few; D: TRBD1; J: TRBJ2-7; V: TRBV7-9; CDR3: CASSQPGQNFSYEQYF; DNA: TGTGCCAGCAGCCAACCGGGACAGAACTTCTCCTACGAGCAGTACTTC
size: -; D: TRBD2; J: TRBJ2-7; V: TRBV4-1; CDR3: CASSRIGLADEQYF; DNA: TGCGCCAGCAGCAGGATCGGACTAGCAGACGAGCAGTACTTC
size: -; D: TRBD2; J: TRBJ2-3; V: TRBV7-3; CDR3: CASSSTAGGIDTQYF; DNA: TGTGCCAGCAGCTCAACGGCGGGAGGGATAGATACGCAGTATTTT
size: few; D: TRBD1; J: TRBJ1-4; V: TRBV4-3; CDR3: CASSQEARGHEKLFF; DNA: TGCGCCAGCAGCCAAGAGGCCAGGGGGCATGAAAAACTGTTTTTT
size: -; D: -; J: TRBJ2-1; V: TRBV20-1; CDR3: CSALPAKTYNEQFF; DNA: TGCAGTGCATTACCGGCAAAGACCTACAATGAGCAGTTCTTC
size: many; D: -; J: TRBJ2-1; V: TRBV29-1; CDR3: CSVGWIGNEQFF; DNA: TGCAGCGTCGGATGGATAGGGAATGAGCAGTTCTTC
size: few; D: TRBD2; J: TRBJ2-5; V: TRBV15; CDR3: CATSPRLASGGNQETQYF; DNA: TGTGCCACCAGCCCCCGTTTAGCTAGCGGGGGGAACCAAGAGACCCAGTACTTC
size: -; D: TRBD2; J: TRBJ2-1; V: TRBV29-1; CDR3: CSDAQRGNEQFF; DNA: TGCAGTGACGCCCAGCGGGGGAATGAGCAGTTCTTC
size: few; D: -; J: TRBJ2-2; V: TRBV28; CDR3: CATDLNTGELFF; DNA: TGTGCCACCGACTTGAACACCGGGGAGCTGTTTTTT
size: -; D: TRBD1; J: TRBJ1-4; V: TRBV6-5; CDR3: CASSGDRRKLFF; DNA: TGTGCCAGCAGTGGGGACAGGCGAAAACTGTTTTTT
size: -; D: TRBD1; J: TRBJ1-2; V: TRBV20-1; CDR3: CSATGTDVYGYTF; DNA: TGCAGTGCTACCGGGACAGACGTCTATGGCTACACCTTC
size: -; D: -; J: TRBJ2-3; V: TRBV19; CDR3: CASSIPGVTDTQYF; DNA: TGTGCCAGTAGTATCCCGGGGGTCACAGATACGCAGTATTTT
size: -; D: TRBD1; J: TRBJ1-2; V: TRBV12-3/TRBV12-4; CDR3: CASSLGGTGDNYGYTF; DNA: TGTGCCAGCAGTCTAGGGGGGACAGGGGATAACTATGGCTACACCTTC
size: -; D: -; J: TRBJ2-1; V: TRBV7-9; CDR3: CAGQSRHALNNEQFF; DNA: TGTGCCGGCCAGAGCCGTCACGCTCTTAACAATGAGCAGTTCTTC